This paragraph covers one T cell receptor (beta chain) sequence. In the original analysis: Using reference gene primer amplification, nucleated cell counts were estimated. Method: immunoSEQ multiplex PCR; TCRdb's copy keeps in-frame clones and lacks some. V and J calls and clone size are as listed in that table; D and trimming were resolved from the DNA. Of about 110,000 clones detected, around 89% appear once; the ten largest clones hold 4.9%. The CDR3 loop spans 14 amino acids. CDR1 and CDR2 (germline): SGHRS, YFSETQ. Trimming pared 4 bases from V and 5 bases from J, leaving 15 bases between. The sample originates from a study of blood T cell repertoires in COVID-19. Study-level information: Both acute and convalescent COVID-19 samples were obtained from the United States, Italy and Spain. Sources were T cells, B-cell-depleted T cells, or PBMCs; the material itself was cDNA or gDNA.

This receptor was identified in a man in his forties with active or convalescent COVID-19. The V and J genes are TRBV5-1 and TRBJ1-2, with D hard to call. The specimen sequenced was peripheral blood. This CDR3 is CASSVGGKSYGYTF. The CDR3 DNA sequence: TGCGCCAGCAGCGTAGGCGGGAAGTCATATGGCTACACCTTC.